This T cell receptor (beta chain) was profiled in a study of cytomegalovirus exposure and HLA in healthy donors. PCR was performed using 60 Vbeta and 13 Jbeta primers. Profiling relied on immunoSEQ multiplex PCR, and the TCRdb table lists in-frame clones only, not all of them. The table records about 210,000 clones, almost 80% of them present only once. The trim removed 1 base at V and 2 bases at J, leaving 8 bases unmatched. The CDR3 is 17 amino acids. Germline CDR1 reads SGHDN; CDR2 reads FVKESK. The clonotype originates from a male donor in good health and CMV-seronegative. The chain combines TRBV14 with TRBJ2-5; 9 nucleotides align to TRBD2. Sequenced sample: PBMCs. This CDR3 reads CASSQGGVAGAQETQYF. CDR3 DNA: TGTGCCAGCAGCCAAGGGGGAGTAGCGGGGGCTCAAGAGACCCAGTACTTC.